This passage covers 14 T cell receptor beta chains from one sample sequenced in a study of T-cell reconstitution after alpha-beta-depleted transplantation in children. Unique molecular identifiers featured in how the TCRbeta library was prepared. A single record per CDR3 protein comes from TCRdb applying MiXCR to the PCR reads. The data show under 750,000 distinct CDR3 sequences, with about 21% seen just once and roughly 15% held by the top ten. The sample here was PBMCs, mostly from graft donor cells, taken 360 days after TCRalphabeta/CD19-depleted stem cell transplant. Source of these receptors: a boy under three years old who had a stem cell transplant for acute myeloid leukemia, so the T cells may come from the graft donor.

In this sample, this clonotype turned up many times. The CDR3 nucleotides are TGTGCCACCAGTGACGGAGGGATCCAAGAGACCCAGTACTTC. Its translation is CATSDGGIQETQYF. This chain links TRBV24-1 with TRBJ2-5; the D gene is possibly TRBD2 (6 bases). Trimming removed 4 bases from V and 1 base from J, with 9 bases in between. CDR3 length: 14 residues. Germline V gives CDR1 KGHDR, CDR2 SFDVKD.

This clonotype was counted many times. The chain has TRBV7-3 and TRBJ2-2; D might be TRBD1 (5 bases). Germline V gene sequence: CDR1 SGHTA, CDR2 FQGTGA. The CDR3 totals 13 residues. Trimming left V 5 bases short and J 9 bases short, with 13 bases between. CDR3 residues: CASSPDVGRELFF. For the CDR3, the DNA is TGTGCCAGCAGCCCTGATGTGGGGCGGGAGCTGTTTTTT.

This clonotype has ten or more counts. The J gene is TRBJ2-1, the V gene TRBV24-1; 8 positions match TRBD1. V dropped 4 bases and J dropped 8; count of bases not matched to a gene: 6. Germline CDR1 is KGHDR and CDR2 is SFDVKD. This CDR3 is built from 14 residues. CDR3 amino acids: CATSDDRGGDEQFF. The CDR3 bases are TGTGCCACCAGTGACGACAGGGGTGGGGATGAGCAGTTCTTC.

This clonotype has more than one count but fewer than ten. V usage is TRBV6-4 and J usage is TRBJ2-5; D remains ambiguous. V lost 7 bases, J lost 4 bases, and 22 bases lay in between. The CDR3 is 16 amino acids. From germline, CDR1 is MRHNA and CDR2 SNTAGT. The CDR3 is CASTPQEFIWAETQYF. In DNA form, the CDR3 reads TGTGCCAGCACCCCTCAGGAATTCATTTGGGCAGAGACCCAGTACTTC.

This rearrangement joins TRBV12-3 or TRBV12-4 to TRBJ1-5; D unresolved. V was trimmed by 1 base and J by 9 bases, leaving 4 bases between them. CDR3 length: 11 residues. The CDR3 region is CASSLGSPQHF. As DNA, the CDR3 is TGTGCCAGCAGTTTAGGGTCGCCCCAGCATTTT.

In its sample, this clonotype was seen many times. This chain links TRBV5-8 with TRBJ2-1; 7 nucleotides match TRBD1. The CDR3 runs to 15 residues. After removal of 3 bases from V and 4 bases from J, the junction contained 7 bases not matched to a gene. Germline CDR1 SGHTS, CDR2 YDEGEE. The CDR3 reads CASSSDRDHYNEQFF. CDR3 bases: TGTGCCAGCAGCTCTGACAGGGACCATTACAATGAGCAGTTCTTC.

This clonotype was detected many times. The CDR3 is CSARGTATYEQYF. The CDR3 DNA sequence: TGCAGTGCTAGGGGGACCGCGACCTACGAGCAGTACTTC. This sequence joins TRBV20-1 and TRBJ2-7; TRBD1 or TRBD2 may be the D gene (5 bases each). The germline V gene encodes CDR1 DFQATT and CDR2 SNEGSKA (reference sequence). Between the trimmed V and J ends, which lost 3 bases and 2 bases, there was a span of 11 bases. The CDR3 runs to 13 residues.

Ten or more counts support this clonotype. The chain employs TRBV7-2 and TRBJ2-5; the D is unclear. V lost 1 base, J lost 5 bases, and 8 bases lay in between. The CDR3 sequence is 13 residues long. CDR1 is SGHTA and CDR2 is FQGNSA in the germline V gene. The CDR3 DNA sequence: TGTGCCAGCAGCTTAGAAAGGGTGGAGACCCAGTACTTC. Protein: CASSLERVETQYF.

This chain links TRBV20-1 with TRBJ2-7, with D perhaps TRBD1 (6 bases). Germline V gives CDR1 DFQATT, CDR2 SNEGSKA (reference sequence). Trimming took off 3 bases at V and 11 bases at J, with 17 bases between the two ends. The CDR3 spans 12 residues. CDR3 in amino acids: CSASRGTAEEYV. In nucleotides, the CDR3 is TGCAGTGCTAGTAGGGGGACGGCAGAAGAGTACGTC.

This clonotype was picked up a small number of times. This chain joins TRBV20-1 and TRBJ1-1; perhaps TRBD1 as D (5 bases). Looked up from germline, CDR1 is DFQATT and CDR2 is SNEGSKA (reference sequence). This CDR3 has 12 amino acids. CDR3 nucleotides: TGCAGCAGAGGGGACGGATACACTGAAGCTTTCTTT. Amino acid sequence: CSRGDGYTEAFF.

This clonotype was recorded at least ten times. The V call is TRBV6-5, the J call TRBJ1-1; a weak D match, TRBD1 (5 bases). V lost 2 bases, J lost 6 bases, and 10 bases lay in between. The germline V gene encodes CDR1 MNHEY and CDR2 SVGAGI. This CDR3 comprises 13 residues. The CDR3 nucleotides read TGTGCCAGCAGTTACCAAGGGGTTGCTGAAGCTTTCTTT. Translated, it gives CASSYQGVAEAFF.

This clonotype appeared a few times. The chain couples TRBV5-4 to TRBJ2-1; D is ambiguous. The CDR3 loop spans 19 amino acids. Germline CDR1 SGHNT, CDR2 YYREEE (reference sequence). V was clipped by 0 bases and J by 0 bases, with 19 bases between them. The chain's CDR3 is CASSLVHRGGRSSYNEQFF. The CDR3 DNA is TGTGCCAGCAGCTTGGTGCACCGTGGCGGCCGAAGCTCCTACAATGAGCAGTTCTTC. The full variable domain, its missing parts supplied by reference TRBV5-4 and TRBJ2-1, is ETGVTQSPTHLIKTRGQQVTLRCSSQSGHNTVSWYQQALGQGPQFIFQYYREEENGRGNFPPRFSGLQFPNYSSELNVNALELDDSALYLCASSLVHRGGRSSYNEQFFGPGTRLTVL.

The CDR3 region is CASSLGGPIAGEQYF. The CDR3, as DNA: TGTGCCAGCAGCCTAGGCGGACCGATTGCAGGCGAGCAGTACTTC. This chain uses TRBV7-2 with TRBJ2-7, with D uncertain. CDR1 SGHTA and CDR2 FQGNSA come from the germline V gene. Trimming shortened V by 5 bases and J by 6 bases, and 20 bases separated the two germline ends. The CDR3 extends over 15 amino acids.

The J gene is TRBJ1-6, the V gene TRBV5-5; D gene ambiguous. This CDR3 has 15 amino acids. V was trimmed by 2 bases and J by 10 bases, leaving 16 bases between them. Germline lookup yields CDR1 SGHKS and CDR2 YYEKEE (reference sequence). CDR3 protein: CASSFQAPGPSPLHF. The CDR3 DNA sequence: TGTGCCAGCAGCTTTCAGGCCCCAGGCCCCTCACCCCTCCACTTT.